This section outlines one T cell receptor beta chain sequence together with its context. The PCR contained 60 Vbeta and 13 Jbeta primers. Clones were sequenced by immunoSEQ multiplex PCR, and TCRdb holds only the in-frame ones, with some missing. The sample has more than 150,000 clones, over 65% seen once. This specimen comes from a study of cytomegalovirus exposure and HLA in healthy donors. The CDR3 covers 14 residues. Germline CDR1 SGHRS, CDR2 YFSETQ. J was trimmed by 5 bases and V by 3 bases; bases with no gene match: 7. This sequence originates from a young man in good health and CMV-seronegative. The sample consisted of PBMCs. The V gene is TRBV5-1, the J gene TRBJ1-1, with 7 bases fitting TRBD1. The CDR3 nucleotides read TGCGCCAGCAGCTCCGCGACAGGGTGGACTGAAGCTTTCTTT. Translating gives CASSSATGWTEAFF.